What follows are 19 T cell receptor beta chains derived from one specimen sequenced in a study of regulatory T cells in long-lasting Graves disease. Construction of TCR beta libraries relied on iRepertoire HTBI primers and on Arm-PCR targeting CDR3 regions. TCRdb itself ran the multiplex PCR reads through MiXCR, one entry per CDR3 protein. The sample includes 450,000 to 600,000 distinct CDR3 sequences, 15% to 20% of them seen just once. Indicated time point: newly diagnosed GD, antithyroid drugs for less than 3 months. With RNA extracted from PBMCs as input, the TCR library was made. A further study also used this sample, focusing on T cells in Graves' hyperthyroidism and ophthalmopathy.

Source: peripheral blood mononuclear cells (PBMCs), taken at new diagnosis, from a patient treated with antithyroid drugs. The receptor source for this set is a man aged 35-49 years with Graves disease.

As concerns this clonotype: Since a much larger clone is just one base distant, this may be a read error. The chain recombines TRBV27 with TRBJ1-1, with D possibly matching TRBD1 (5 bases). Per the germline V gene, CDR1 is MNHEY and CDR2 is SMNVEV (reference sequence). This CDR3 region has 15 residues. Here the CDR3 DNA reads TGTGCCAGCAGTTTATCGAGGGATATCGGGGCCGCAGCTTCCTTT. Amino acid sequence: CASSLSRDIGAAASF.

The CDR3 loop is CASSLEARLAGEQFF. The CDR3, as DNA: TGTGCCAGCAGCTTAGAGGCCCGGCTGGCGGGTGAGCAGTTCTTC. The chain joins TRBV11-1 to TRBJ2-1, with a possible D match to TRBD2 (5 bases). V was pared by 1 base and J by 9 bases, with 16 bases between. There are 15 residues in the CDR3. Germline CDR1 reads SGHAT; CDR2 reads FQDESV (reference sequence). Looking up the rest from reference TRBV11-1 and TRBJ2-1 gives the full variable domain: EAEVAQSPRYKITEKSQAVAFWCDPISGHATLYWYRQILGQGPELLVQFQDESVVDDSQLPKDRFSAERLKGVDSTLKIQPAELGDSAMYLCASSLEARLAGEQFFGPGTRLTVL.

This clonotype was observed a few times. The genes are TRBV19 and TRBJ2-1, with 11 positions matching TRBD1. In germline, CDR1 is LNHDA, CDR2 SQIVND (reference sequence). The CDR3 contains 18 residues. The J segment lost 11 bases and the V segment lost 4 bases, leaving 19 bases of the junction unmatched. CDR3 amino acids: CASSSRTGGLAGWIQQFF. The CDR3 nucleotides read TGTGCCAGTAGTAGTAGGACAGGGGGCCTAGCGGGATGGATCCAGCAGTTCTTC.

V gene TRBV7-8 combines with J gene TRBJ2-3, with D unclear. Germline loops: CDR1 SGHVS, CDR2 FQNEAQ. The CDR3 is 14 amino acids. V was trimmed by 9 bases and J by 4 bases, leaving 17 bases between them. Here the CDR3 DNA reads TGTGCCAGTGCCGTCGAGGCTCAGGCAGATACGCAGTATTTT. It encodes CASAVEAQADTQYF.

This clonotype was recorded a few times. This may arise from a read error, as a much more abundant clone is one base away. The chain joins TRBV5-5 to TRBJ2-2; 8 bases line up with TRBD1. CDR1 and CDR2 (germline): SGHKS, YYEKEE (reference sequence). CDR3 size: 16 residues. Trimming took 1 base from V and 7 from J; bases not matched to a gene: 9. The CDR3 loop reads CASSLSGQGYIGELFF. In DNA, the CDR3 is TGTGCCAGCAGCTTGTCAGGACAGGGATACATCGGGGAGCTGTTTTTT. Looking up the rest from reference TRBV5-5 and TRBJ2-2 gives the full variable domain: DAGVTQSPTHLIKTRGQQVTLRCSPISGHKSVSWYQQVLGQGPQFIFQYYEKEERGRGNFPDRFSARQFPNYSSELNVNALLLGDSALYLCASSLSGQGYIGELFFGEGSRLTVL.

Ten or more counts support this clonotype. The J gene is TRBJ2-5, the V gene TRBV20-1; TRBD2 is a possible D gene (7 bases). V was shortened by 1 base and J by 5 bases, with 17 bases between the two germline ends. The CDR3 is 15 amino acids. Germline V gene data show CDR1 as DFQATT and CDR2 as SNEGSKA (reference sequence). The CDR3 DNA is TGCAGTGCTAGAGGGGGGCGGGAGATCTTGGAGACCCAGTACTTC. Its translation is CSARGGREILETQYF.

Points on this clonotype: The germline gene is not matched at one end of the junction; a read error may be the cause. This sequence joins TRBV7-3 and TRBJ2-1; tentative D call: TRBD2 (5 bases). Germline CDR1 SGHTA, CDR2 FQGTGA. The length of the CDR3 is 15 residues. Here the CDR3 reads CASSFFQWEPATTTF. The CDR3 nucleotides are TGTGCCAGCAGCTTTTTCCAGTGGGAACCCGCAACGACTACATTC.

In this sample, this clonotype turned up many times. This chain uses TRBV30 with TRBJ2-7; 7 nucleotides line up with TRBD1. CDR1 and CDR2 from the germline V gene are GTSNPN and SVGIG (reference sequence). The CDR3 length is 12 residues. The ends lost 3 bases at V and 2 bases at J; junction bases unmatched: 1. The chain's CDR3 is CAWRTGPYEQYF. The CDR3 bases are TGTGCCTGGAGGACAGGGCCCTACGAGCAGTACTTC. The full variable domain, with the rest looked up from reference TRBV30 and TRBJ2-7, is SQTIHQWPATLVQPVGSPLSLECTVEGTSNPNLYWYRQAAGRGLQLLFYSVGIGQISSEVPQNLSASRPQDRQFILSSKKLLLSDSGFYLCAWRTGPYEQYFGPGTRLTVT.

This clonotype was observed many times. The CDR3 here is CASSQGDAAQETQYF. Written as DNA, the CDR3 is TGCGCCAGCAGCCAAGGGGATGCAGCCCAAGAGACCCAGTACTTC. This rearrangement joins TRBV4-1 to TRBJ2-5; D call uncertain. Germline V gene data show CDR1 as MGHRA and CDR2 as YSYEKL. V was trimmed by 1 base and J by 1 base, leaving 10 bases between them. The CDR3 has 15 residues.

In its sample, this clonotype was seen many times. The chain is built from TRBV28 and TRBJ1-2, with 9 bases fitting TRBD1. The CDR3 is made up of 16 amino acids. Looked up from germline, CDR1 is MDHEN and CDR2 is SYDVKM. J lost 3 bases, V lost 5 bases, and 10 bases had no gene match. The CDR3 sequence: CASSPAGTGYDYGYTF. Here the CDR3 DNA reads TGTGCCAGCAGTCCAGCCGGGACAGGGTATGACTATGGCTACACCTTC.

Many counts were recorded for this clonotype. The chain links TRBV5-1 to TRBJ2-1, with D unresolved. CDR1 is SGHRS, CDR2 YFSETQ, per germline. The V gene lost 4 bases and the J gene lost 3 bases, with 14 bases spanning the gap. The CDR3 totals 15 residues. CDR3 in amino acids: CASSLDQPLYNEQFF. CDR3 coding DNA: TGCGCCAGCAGCCTAGACCAGCCCCTCTACAATGAGCAGTTCTTC.

The sample holds many counts of this clonotype. The chain couples TRBV12-3 or TRBV12-4 to TRBJ1-3; 8 positions match TRBD1. The CDR3 consists of 13 residues. J was trimmed by 2 bases and V by 6 bases; bases with no gene match: 0. CDR3 loop: CASRDRAGNTIYF. For the CDR3, the DNA is TGTGCCAGCAGGGACAGGGCTGGAAACACCATATATTTT.

This clonotype was seen repeatedly, ten times or more. V and J are TRBV7-9 and TRBJ2-7; D is perhaps TRBD1 or TRBD2 (7 bases each). V shed 7 bases and J shed 1 base, with 17 bases lying between them. This CDR3 region has 15 residues. The germline CDR1 and CDR2 sequences are SEHNR and FQNEAQ (reference sequence). In DNA form, the CDR3 reads TGTGCCAGCACCTTGGGGGGGACAGCGTCCTACGAGCAGTACTTC. Protein: CASTLGGTASYEQYF.

The chain employs TRBV4-1 and TRBJ2-2; maybe TRBD1 (7 bases). Deletions cut 4 bases from V and 0 bases from J, with 21 bases between. Germline lookup yields CDR1 MGHRA and CDR2 YSYEKL. The CDR3 has 19 residues. This CDR3 is CASSPGGGGGTPNTGELFF. CDR3 nucleotide sequence: TGCGCCAGCAGCCCAGGGGGTGGGGGCGGGACCCCGAACACCGGGGAGCTGTTTTTT.

The genes are TRBV27 and TRBJ2-3; D is unresolved. CDR3 length equals 13 residues. The V gene's germline CDR1 is MNHEY and CDR2 SMNVEV (reference sequence). V was pared by 8 bases and J by 1 base, with 10 bases between. The CDR3 sequence is CASRKRGTDTQYF. CDR3 DNA: TGTGCCAGCCGGAAGCGAGGCACAGATACGCAGTATTTT.

This CDR3 reads CATHGENQPQHF. The CDR3 region has the DNA TGTGCCACCCACGGCGAAAATCAGCCCCAGCATTTT. The V and J genes are TRBV6-1 and TRBJ1-5; no clear D. Germline lookup yields CDR1 MNHNS and CDR2 SASEGT. The CDR3 is made up of 12 amino acids. Between the trimmed V and J ends, which lost 10 bases and 4 bases, there was a span of 11 bases.

This clonotype was picked up a small number of times. V gene TRBV29-1 combines with J gene TRBJ2-3, with D perhaps TRBD1 (6 bases). CDR3 length: 14 amino acids. Germline V gene lookup returns CDR1 SQVTM and CDR2 ANQGSEA. Trimming shortened V by 5 bases and J by 0 bases, and 12 bases separated the two germline ends. The CDR3 loop reads CSVRTVTSTDTQYF. The CDR3 nucleotides read TGCAGCGTTCGGACAGTTACTAGCACAGATACGCAGTATTTT.

The chain employs TRBV5-4 and TRBJ2-7; TRBD1 matches at 8 bases. Germline loops: CDR1 SGHNT, CDR2 YYREEE (reference sequence). The CDR3 runs to 14 residues. V shed 4 bases, J shed 3 bases, and the junction held 6 bases outside the gene matches. The CDR3 DNA follows: TGTGCCAGCAGCGTTCGACAGGGGAGCTACGAGCAGTACTTC. This translates into CASSVRQGSYEQYF.

This clonotype was observed a handful of times. CDR3 in DNA: TGTGCCAGTAGTAATCTACAGGGGGCGCATAATGAAAAACTGTTTTTT. Translating gives CASSNLQGAHNEKLFF. The V call is TRBV19, the J call TRBJ1-4; 9 bases are a match to TRBD1. Germline V gene sequence: CDR1 LNHDA, CDR2 SQIVND (reference sequence). V gave up 4 bases and J gave up 4 bases; unmatched junction bases: 7. CDR3 length: 16 amino acids.